Detailed here is one T cell receptor beta chain. This record comes from a study of blood T cell repertoires in COVID-19. Turning to the study itself: Sample material is recorded as cDNA or gDNA derived from T cells, B-cell-depleted T cells, or PBMCs.

Authors' processing steps: Estimation of nucleated cell counts was performed using reference gene primer amplification. The repertoire was sequenced with immunoSEQ multiplex PCR; TCRdb's copy has only in-frame clones and lacks some. D and trimming were read from the DNA, whereas the V and J calls and clone size are those reported in that table. The top ten hold around 6.9% of the sample, which has 240,000 or so clones, around 90% seen once. From germline, CDR1 is SGHTA and CDR2 FQGNSA. V lost 3 bases and J lost 1, with 16 bases in between. This CDR3 region has 16 residues. The TCR sequence derives from a man aged 60 to 69 who had recovered from COVID-19. The sequencing sample was made of peripheral blood. This chain connects TRBV7-2 to TRBJ2-7, with D perhaps TRBD2 (6 bases). The CDR3 is CASSFAPGLLSYEQYF. CDR3 bases: TGTGCCAGCAGCTTTGCGCCGGGACTTCTTTCCTACGAGCAGTACTTC.